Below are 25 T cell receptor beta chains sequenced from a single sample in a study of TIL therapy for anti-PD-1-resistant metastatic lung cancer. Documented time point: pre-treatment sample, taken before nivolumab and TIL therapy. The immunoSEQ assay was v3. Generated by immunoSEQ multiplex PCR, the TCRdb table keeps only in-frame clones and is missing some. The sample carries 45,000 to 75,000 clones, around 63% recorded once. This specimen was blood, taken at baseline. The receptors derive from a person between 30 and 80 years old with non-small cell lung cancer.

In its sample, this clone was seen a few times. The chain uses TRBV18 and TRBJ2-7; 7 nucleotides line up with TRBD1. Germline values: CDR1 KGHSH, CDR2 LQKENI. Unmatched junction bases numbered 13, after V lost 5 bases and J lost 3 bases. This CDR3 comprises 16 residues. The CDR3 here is CASSFDLDRALYEQYF. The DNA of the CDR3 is TGTGCCAGCTCATTCGATCTAGACAGGGCCCTCTACGAGCAGTACTTC.

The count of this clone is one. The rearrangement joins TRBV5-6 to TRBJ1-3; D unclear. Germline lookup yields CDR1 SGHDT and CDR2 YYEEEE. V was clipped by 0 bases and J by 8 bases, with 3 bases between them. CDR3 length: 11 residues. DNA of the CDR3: TGTGCCAGCAGCTTGGGTGACACCATATATTTT. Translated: CASSLGDTIYF.

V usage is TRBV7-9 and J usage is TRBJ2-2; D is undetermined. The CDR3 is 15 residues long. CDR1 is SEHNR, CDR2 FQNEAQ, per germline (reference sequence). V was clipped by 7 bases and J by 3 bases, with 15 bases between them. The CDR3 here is CASTLRGVDTGELFF. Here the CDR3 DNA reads TGTGCCAGCACCTTGCGCGGAGTGGACACCGGGGAGCTGTTTTTT. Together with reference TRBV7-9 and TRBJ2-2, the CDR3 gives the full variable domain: DTGVSQNPRHKITKRGQNVTFRCDPISEHNRLYWYRQTLGQGPEFLTYFQNEAQLEKSRLLSDRFSAERPKGSFSTLEIQRTEQGDSAMYLCASTLRGVDTGELFFGEGSRLTVL.

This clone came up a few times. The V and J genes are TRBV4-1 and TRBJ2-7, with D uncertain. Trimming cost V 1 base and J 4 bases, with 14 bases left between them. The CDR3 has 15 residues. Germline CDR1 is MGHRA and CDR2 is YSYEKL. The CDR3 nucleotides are TGCGCCAGCAGCCAAGTCCTGGGGTCAACTTACGAGCAGTACTTC. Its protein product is CASSQVLGSTYEQYF.

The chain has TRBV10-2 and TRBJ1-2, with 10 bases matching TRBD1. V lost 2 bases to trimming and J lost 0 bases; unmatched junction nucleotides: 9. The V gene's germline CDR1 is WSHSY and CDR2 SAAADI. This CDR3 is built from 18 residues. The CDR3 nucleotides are TGCGCCAGCAGTGAGCCGCGGACAGGGGGACCAGCTAACTATGGCTACACCTTC. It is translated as CASSEPRTGGPANYGYTF.

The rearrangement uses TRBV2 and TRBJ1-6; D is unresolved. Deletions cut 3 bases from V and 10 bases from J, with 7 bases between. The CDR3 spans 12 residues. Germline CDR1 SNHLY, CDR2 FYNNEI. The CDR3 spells CASSDINSPLHF. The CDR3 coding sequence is TGTGCCAGCAGTGACATAAACTCACCCCTCCACTTT.

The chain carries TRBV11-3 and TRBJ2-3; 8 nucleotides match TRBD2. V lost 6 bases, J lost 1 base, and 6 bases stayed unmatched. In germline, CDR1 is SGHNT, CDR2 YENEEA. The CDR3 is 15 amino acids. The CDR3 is CASRHTSGGTDTQYF. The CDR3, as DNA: TGTGCCAGCAGGCATACTAGCGGAGGCACAGATACGCAGTATTTT.

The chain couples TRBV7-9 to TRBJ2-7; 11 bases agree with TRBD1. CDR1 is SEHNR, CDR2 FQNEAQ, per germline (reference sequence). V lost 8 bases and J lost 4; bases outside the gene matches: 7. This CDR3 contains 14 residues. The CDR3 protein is CASSPRDRGYEQYF. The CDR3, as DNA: TGTGCCAGCTCCCCTCGGGACAGGGGGTACGAGCAGTACTTC. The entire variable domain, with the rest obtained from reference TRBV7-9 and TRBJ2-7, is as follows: DTGVSQNPRHKITKRGQNVTFRCDPISEHNRLYWYRQTLGQGPEFLTYFQNEAQLEKSRLLSDRFSAERPKGSFSTLEIQRTEQGDSAMYLCASSPRDRGYEQYFGPGTRLTVT.

CDR3 nucleotide sequence: TGTGCCAGCAGTGGACCCTTAGGCGGGGCCTACAATGAGCAGTTCTTC. As protein: CASSGPLGGAYNEQFF. The V and J genes are TRBV6-1 and TRBJ2-1; weak D call: TRBD2 (6 bases). This CDR3 region has 16 residues. Germline-derived CDR1 and CDR2 are MNHNS and SASEGT. The V gene lost 4 bases and the J gene lost 2 bases, with 15 bases spanning the gap.

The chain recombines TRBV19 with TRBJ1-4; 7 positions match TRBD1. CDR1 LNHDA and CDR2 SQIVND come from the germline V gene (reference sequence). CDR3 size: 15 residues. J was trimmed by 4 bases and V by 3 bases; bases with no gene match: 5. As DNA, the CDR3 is TGTGCCAGTAGTATCTCGGGACAGAATAATGAAAAACTGTTTTTT. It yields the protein CASSISGQNNEKLFF.

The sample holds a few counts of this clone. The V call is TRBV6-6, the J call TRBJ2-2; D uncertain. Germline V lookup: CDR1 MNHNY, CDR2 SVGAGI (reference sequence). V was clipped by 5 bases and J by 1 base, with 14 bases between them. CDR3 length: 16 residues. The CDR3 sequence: CASSPLNIENTGELFF. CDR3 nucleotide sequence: TGTGCCAGCAGTCCCCTTAACATAGAGAACACCGGGGAGCTGTTTTTT.

CDR3 in DNA: TGTGCCAGCAGTTTTCTTAGGACAGGGAGGAACGAGCAGTACTTC. It specifies CASSFLRTGRNEQYF. The chain links TRBV28 to TRBJ2-7, with TRBD1 identical over 8 bases. Trimming removed 3 bases from V and 5 bases from J; junction bases left unmatched: 9. The V gene's germline CDR1 is MDHEN and CDR2 SYDVKM. The CDR3 length is 15 residues.

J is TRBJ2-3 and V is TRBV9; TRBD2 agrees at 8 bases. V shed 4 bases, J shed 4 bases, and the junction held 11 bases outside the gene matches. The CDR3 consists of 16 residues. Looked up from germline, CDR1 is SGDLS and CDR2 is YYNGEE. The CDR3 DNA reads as TGTGCCAGCAGCCCATTAGCGGGAAGTAGCCCAGATACGCAGTATTTT. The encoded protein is CASSPLAGSSPDTQYF.

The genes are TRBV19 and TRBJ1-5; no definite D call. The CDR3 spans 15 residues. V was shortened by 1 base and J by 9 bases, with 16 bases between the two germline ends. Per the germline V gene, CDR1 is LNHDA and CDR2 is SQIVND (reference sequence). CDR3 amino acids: CASSIGVRSAGPQHF. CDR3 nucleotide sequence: TGTGCCAGTAGTATAGGGGTTAGGTCCGCGGGGCCCCAGCATTTT.

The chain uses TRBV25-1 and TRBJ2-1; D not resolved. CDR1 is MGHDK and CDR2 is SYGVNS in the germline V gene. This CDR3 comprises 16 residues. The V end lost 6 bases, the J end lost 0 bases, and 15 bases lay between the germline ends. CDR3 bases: TGTGCCAGCAGGAAGGGTCATTGGAGCTCCTACAATGAGCAGTTCTTC. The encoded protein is CASRKGHWSSYNEQFF.

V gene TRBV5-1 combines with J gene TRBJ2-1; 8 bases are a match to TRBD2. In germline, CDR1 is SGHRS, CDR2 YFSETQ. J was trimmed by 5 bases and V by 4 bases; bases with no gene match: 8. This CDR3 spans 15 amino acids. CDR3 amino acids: CASSPRAGEHNEQFF. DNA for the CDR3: TGCGCCAGCAGCCCTAGAGCGGGGGAGCACAATGAGCAGTTCTTC.

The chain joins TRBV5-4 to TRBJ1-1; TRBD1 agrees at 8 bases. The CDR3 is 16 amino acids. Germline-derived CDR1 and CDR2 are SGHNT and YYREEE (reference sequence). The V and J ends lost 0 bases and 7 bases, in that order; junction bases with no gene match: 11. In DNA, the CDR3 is TGTGCCAGCAGCTTGGGGACAGGGATCTTTTCTGATGAAGCTTTCTTT. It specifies CASSLGTGIFSDEAFF. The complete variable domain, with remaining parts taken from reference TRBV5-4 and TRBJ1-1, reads ETGVTQSPTHLIKTRGQQVTLRCSSQSGHNTVSWYQQALGQGPQFIFQYYREEENGRGNFPPRFSGLQFPNYSSELNVNALELDDSALYLCASSLGTGIFSDEAFFGQGTRLTVV.

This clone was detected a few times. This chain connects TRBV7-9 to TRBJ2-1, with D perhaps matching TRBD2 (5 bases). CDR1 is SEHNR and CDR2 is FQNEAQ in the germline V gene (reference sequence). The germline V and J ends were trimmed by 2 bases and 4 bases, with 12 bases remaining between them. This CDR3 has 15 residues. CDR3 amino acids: CASSLSAAEYNEQFF. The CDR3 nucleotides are TGTGCCAGCAGCTTATCAGCAGCGGAATACAATGAGCAGTTCTTC.

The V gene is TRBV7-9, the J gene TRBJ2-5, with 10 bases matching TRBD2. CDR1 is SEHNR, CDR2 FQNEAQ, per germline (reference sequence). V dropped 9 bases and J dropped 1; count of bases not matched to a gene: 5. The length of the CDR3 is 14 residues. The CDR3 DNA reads TGTGCCAGTCAGACTAGCGGGCCCCAAGAGACCCAGTACTTC. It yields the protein CASQTSGPQETQYF.

CDR3 region: CAWDGQAVPNSPLHF. The CDR3 DNA reads as TGTGCCTGGGATGGACAGGCGGTACCTAATTCACCCCTCCACTTT. J is TRBJ1-6 and V is TRBV30, with TRBD1 matching over 7 bases. Germline V gives CDR1 GTSNPN, CDR2 SVGIG (reference sequence). V lost 5 bases to trimming and J lost 6 bases; unmatched junction nucleotides: 10. The length of the CDR3 is 15 residues. The full variable domain, rest sourced from reference TRBV30 and TRBJ1-6, is SQTIHQWPATLVQPVGSPLSLECTVEGTSNPNLYWYRQAAGRGLQLLFYSVGIGQISSEVPQNLSASRPQDRQFILSSKKLLLSDSGFYLCAWDGQAVPNSPLHFGNGTRLTVT.

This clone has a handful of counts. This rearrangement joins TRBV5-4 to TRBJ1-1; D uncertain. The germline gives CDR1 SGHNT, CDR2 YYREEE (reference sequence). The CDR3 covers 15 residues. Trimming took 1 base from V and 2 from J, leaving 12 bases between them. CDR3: CASSLWGLINTEAFF. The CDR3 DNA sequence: TGTGCCAGCAGCTTGTGGGGTTTGATTAACACTGAAGCTTTCTTT.

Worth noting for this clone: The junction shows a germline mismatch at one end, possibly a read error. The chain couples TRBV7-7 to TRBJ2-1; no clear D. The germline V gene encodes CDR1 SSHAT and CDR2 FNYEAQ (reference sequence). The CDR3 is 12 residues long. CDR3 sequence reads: CASSPISREQFF. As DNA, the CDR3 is TGTGCTAGCAGCCCCATTTCGAGGGAGCAGTTCTTC. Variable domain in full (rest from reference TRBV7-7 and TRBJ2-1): GAGVSQSPRYKVTKRGQDVTLRCDPISSHATLYWYQQALGQGPEFLTYFNYEAQPDKSGLPSDRFSAERPEGSISTLTIQRTEQRDSAMYRCASSPISREQFFGPGTRLTVL.

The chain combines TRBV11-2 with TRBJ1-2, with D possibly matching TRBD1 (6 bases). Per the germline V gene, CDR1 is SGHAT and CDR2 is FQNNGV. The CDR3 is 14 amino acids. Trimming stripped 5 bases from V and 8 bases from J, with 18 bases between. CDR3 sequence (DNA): TGTGCCAGCAGCCTTAAGATTGGTACAGGGGGCTACACCTTC. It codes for CASSLKIGTGGYTF.

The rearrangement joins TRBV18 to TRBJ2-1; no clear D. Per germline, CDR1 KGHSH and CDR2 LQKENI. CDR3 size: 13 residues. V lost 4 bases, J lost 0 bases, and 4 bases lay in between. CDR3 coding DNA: TGTGCCAGCTCACAGAGCTCCTACAATGAGCAGTTCTTC. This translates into CASSQSSYNEQFF.

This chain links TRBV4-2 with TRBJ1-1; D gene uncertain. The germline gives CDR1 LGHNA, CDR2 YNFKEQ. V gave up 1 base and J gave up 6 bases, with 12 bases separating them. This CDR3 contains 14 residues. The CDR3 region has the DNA TGTGCCAGCAGCCAAGGATCTTTCCGGTCTGAAGCTTTCTTT. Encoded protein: CASSQGSFRSEAFF.